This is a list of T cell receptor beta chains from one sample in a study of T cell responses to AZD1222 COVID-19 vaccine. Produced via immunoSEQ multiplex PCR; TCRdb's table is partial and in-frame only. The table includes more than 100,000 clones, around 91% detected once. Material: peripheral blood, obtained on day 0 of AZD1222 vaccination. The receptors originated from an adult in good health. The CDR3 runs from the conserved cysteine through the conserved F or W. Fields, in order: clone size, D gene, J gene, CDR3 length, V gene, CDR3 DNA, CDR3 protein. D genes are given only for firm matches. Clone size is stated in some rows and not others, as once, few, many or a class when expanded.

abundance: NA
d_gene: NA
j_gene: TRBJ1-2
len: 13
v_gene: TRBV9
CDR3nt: TGTGCCAGCAGCTCGGGGACTGGGGATGGCTACACCTTC
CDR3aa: CASSSGTGDGYTF

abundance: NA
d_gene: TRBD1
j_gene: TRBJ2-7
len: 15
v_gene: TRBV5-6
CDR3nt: TGTGCCAGCAGCTTGGACCGGGACAGAATCTACGAGCAGTACTTC
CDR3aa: CASSLDRDRIYEQYF

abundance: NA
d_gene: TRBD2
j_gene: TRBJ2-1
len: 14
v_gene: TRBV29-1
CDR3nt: TGCAGCGGGGCCCCCCTAGCGGGAGGCGGAGAGCAGTTCTTC
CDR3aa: CSGAPLAGGGEQFF

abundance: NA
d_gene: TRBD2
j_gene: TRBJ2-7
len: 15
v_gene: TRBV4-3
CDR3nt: TGCGCCAGCAGCCCCGCTAGCGGGAGATCCTACGAGCAGTACTTC
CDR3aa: CASSPASGRSYEQYF

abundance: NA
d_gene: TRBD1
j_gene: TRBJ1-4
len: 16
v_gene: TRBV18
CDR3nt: TGTGCCAGCTCACCTATAGGGACAGCCGCCGGTCAGGAACTGTTTTTT
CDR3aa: CASSPIGTAAGQELFF

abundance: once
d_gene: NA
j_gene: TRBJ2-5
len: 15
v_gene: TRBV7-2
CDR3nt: TGTGCCAGCAGCTCATCAGCAGGACTCCAAGAGACCCAGTACTTC
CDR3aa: CASSSSAGLQETQYF

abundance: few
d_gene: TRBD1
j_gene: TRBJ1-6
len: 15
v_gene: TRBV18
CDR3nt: TGTGCCAGCTCACCCTGGCAGGGGGGAAATTCACCCCTCCACTTT
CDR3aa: CASSPWQGGNSPLHF

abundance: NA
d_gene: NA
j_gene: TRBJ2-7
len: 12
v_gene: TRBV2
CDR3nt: TGTGCCAGCAGCCCTACCCGGGTGGACCAGTACTTC
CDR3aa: CASSPTRVDQYF

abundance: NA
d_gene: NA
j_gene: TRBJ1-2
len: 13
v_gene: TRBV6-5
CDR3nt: TGTGCCAGCATGACGCGGTTGCCTTTGAGCTACACCTTC
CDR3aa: CASMTRLPLSYTF

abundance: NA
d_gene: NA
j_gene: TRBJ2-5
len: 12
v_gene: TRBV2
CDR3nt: TGTGCCAGCAACAGGGTCGTCGAGACCCAGTACTTC
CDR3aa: CASNRVVETQYF

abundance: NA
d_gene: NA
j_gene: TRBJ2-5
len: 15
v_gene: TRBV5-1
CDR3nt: TGCGCCAGCAGCTCGAACCAGTACAGTCAAGAGACCCAGTACTTC
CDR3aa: CASSSNQYSQETQYF

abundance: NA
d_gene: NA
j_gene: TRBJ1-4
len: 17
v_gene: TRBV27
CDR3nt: TGTGCCAGCAGTTTAGAGTTCCGGCCGGTAACTAATGAAAAACTGTTTTTT
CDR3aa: CASSLEFRPVTNEKLFF

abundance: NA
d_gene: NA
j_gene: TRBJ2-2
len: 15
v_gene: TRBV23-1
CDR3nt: TGCGCCAGCAGTCAATCAAGGGACAACACCGGGGAGCTGTTTTTT
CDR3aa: CASSQSRDNTGELFF

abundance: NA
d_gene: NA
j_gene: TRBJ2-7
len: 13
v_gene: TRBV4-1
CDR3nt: TGCGCCAGCAGCCAAGTGCAGGGAATAGGGCAGTACTTC
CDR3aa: CASSQVQGIGQYF

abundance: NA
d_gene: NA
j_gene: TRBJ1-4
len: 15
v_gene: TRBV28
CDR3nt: TGTGCCAGCAGTTTTGGCGGAACAACTAATGAAAAACTGTTTTTT
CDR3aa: CASSFGGTTNEKLFF

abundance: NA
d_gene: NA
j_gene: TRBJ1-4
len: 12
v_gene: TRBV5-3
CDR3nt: TGTGCCAGAAGCCCTATCGAGTTCCGTCTGTTTTTT
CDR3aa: CARSPIEFRLFF

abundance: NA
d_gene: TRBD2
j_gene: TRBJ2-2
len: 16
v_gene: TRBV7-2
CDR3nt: TGTGCCAGCAGCCGGAAACTAGCGGCCAACACCGGGGAGCTGTTTTTT
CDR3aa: CASSRKLAANTGELFF

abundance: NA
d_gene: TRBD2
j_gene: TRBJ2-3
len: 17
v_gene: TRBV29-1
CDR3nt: TGCAGCACCCTGTTGGCTAGCGGGACGGGAGGAACAGATACGCAGTATTTT
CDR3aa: CSTLLASGTGGTDTQYF

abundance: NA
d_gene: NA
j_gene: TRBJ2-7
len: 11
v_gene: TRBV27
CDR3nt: TGTGCCACCAGGGGGGCCTACGAGCAGTACTTC
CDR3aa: CATRGAYEQYF

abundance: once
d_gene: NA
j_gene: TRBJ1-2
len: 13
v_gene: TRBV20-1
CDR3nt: TGCAGTGCTAGTCGGGAGCTTAACTATGGCTACACCTTC
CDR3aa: CSASRELNYGYTF

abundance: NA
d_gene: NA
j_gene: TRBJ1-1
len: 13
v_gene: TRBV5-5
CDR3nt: TGTGCCAGCAGCTTGGTGGGGGACACTGAAGCTTTCTTT
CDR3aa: CASSLVGDTEAFF

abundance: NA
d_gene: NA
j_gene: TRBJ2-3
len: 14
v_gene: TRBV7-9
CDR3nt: TGTGCCAGCAGCCCCACTAGGGGCACAGATACGCAGTATTTT
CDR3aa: CASSPTRGTDTQYF

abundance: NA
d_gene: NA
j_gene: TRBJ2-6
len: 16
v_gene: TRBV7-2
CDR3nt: TGTGCCAGCAGCTACCGGAGGGGCGCTGGGGCCAACGTCCTGACTTTC
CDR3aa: CASSYRRGAGANVLTF

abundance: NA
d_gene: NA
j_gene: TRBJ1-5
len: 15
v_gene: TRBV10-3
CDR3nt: TGTGCCATCAGCCCGGAGGCAGGCCAATTGGGTTACCCAACGTTT
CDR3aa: CAISPEAGQLGYPTF

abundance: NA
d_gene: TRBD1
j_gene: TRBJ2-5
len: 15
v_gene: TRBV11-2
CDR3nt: TGTGCCAGCAGCTTCCTACAGGGGGCTGAGGTGACCCAGTACTTC
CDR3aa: CASSFLQGAEVTQYF

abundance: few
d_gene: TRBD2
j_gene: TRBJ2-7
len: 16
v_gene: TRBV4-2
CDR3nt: TGTGCCAGCAGCCAGGCGTCAGGAGCGGGGGGGTACGAGCAGTACTTC
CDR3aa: CASSQASGAGGYEQYF

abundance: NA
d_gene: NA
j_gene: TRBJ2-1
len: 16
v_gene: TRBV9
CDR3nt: TGTGCCAGCAGCGTATCACGGCGGGAAGGCTTACATGAGCAGTTCTTC
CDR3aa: CASSVSRREGLHEQFF

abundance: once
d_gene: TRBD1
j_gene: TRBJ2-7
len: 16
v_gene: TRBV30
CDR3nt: TGTGCCTGGGACAGGGAATACCGGAGTGGTCACAACGAGCAGTACTTC
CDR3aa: CAWDREYRSGHNEQYF

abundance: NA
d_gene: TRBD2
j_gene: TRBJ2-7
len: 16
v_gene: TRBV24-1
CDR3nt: TGTGCCACCAGTGATTTCAGGACTAGCGGGAGTAACGAGCAGTACTTC
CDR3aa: CATSDFRTSGSNEQYF

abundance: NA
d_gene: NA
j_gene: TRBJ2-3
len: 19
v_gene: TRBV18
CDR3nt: TGTGCCAGCTCACCACTGGGGCGGAAGCTTGGCGGACTACTTGATACGCAGTATTTT
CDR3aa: CASSPLGRKLGGLLDTQYF

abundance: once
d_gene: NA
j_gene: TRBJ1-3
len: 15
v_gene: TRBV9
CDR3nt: TGTGCCAGCAGCGGCGGCGGGGGGCCCGGAAACACCATATATTTT
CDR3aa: CASSGGGGPGNTIYF

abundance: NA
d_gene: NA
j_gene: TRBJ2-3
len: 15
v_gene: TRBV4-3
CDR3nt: TGCGCCAGCAGCCAAGCTATCGCGTACACAGATACGCAGTATTTT
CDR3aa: CASSQAIAYTDTQYF

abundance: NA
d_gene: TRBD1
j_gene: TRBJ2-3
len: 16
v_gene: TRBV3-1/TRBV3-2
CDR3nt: TGTGCCAGCAGCCAAGCCCGACAGGGACACACAGATACGCAGTATTTT
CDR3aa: CASSQARQGHTDTQYF

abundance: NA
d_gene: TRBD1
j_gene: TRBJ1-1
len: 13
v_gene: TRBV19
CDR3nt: TGTGCCAGTAGTCCCTTCAGGGGGGGTGAAGCTTTCTTT
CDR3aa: CASSPFRGGEAFF

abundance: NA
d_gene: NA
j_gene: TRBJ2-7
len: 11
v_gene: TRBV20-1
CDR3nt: TGCAGTGCCCTAGCAGAAGGCGAGCAGTACTTC
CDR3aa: CSALAEGEQYF

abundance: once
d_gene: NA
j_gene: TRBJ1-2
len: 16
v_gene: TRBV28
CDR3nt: TGTGCCAGCAGCGCGGGAGCGGGGGGCGCCGACTATGGCTACACCTTC
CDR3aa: CASSAGAGGADYGYTF

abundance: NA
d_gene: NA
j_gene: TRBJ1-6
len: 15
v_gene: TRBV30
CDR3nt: TGTGCCTGGAGAGACATGGGATCCTATAATTCACCCCTCCACTTT
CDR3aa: CAWRDMGSYNSPLHF

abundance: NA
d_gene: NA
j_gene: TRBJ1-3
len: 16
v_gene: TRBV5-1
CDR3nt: TGCGCCAGCAGCTCTCTAGGGCCCCTCTCTGGAAACACCATATATTTT
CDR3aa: CASSSLGPLSGNTIYF

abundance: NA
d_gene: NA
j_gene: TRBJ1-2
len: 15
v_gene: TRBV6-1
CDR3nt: TGTGCCAGCAGTGAACCACGCGGGGGAGACTATGGCTACACCTTC
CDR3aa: CASSEPRGGDYGYTF

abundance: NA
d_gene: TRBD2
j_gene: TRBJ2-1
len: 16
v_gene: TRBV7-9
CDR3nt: TGTGCCAGCAGCTTAGCCTCGGGGGGAACCGACAATGAGCAGTTCTTC
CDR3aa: CASSLASGGTDNEQFF

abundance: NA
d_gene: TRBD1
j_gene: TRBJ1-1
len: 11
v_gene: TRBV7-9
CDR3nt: TGTGCCAGCAGACAGGGGGAAGAAGCTTTCTTT
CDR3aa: CASRQGEEAFF

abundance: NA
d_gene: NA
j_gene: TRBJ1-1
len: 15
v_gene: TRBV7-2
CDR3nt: TGTGCCAGCAGCCCCCCCCGACGGCAGAACACTGAAGCTTTCTTT
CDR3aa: CASSPPRRQNTEAFF

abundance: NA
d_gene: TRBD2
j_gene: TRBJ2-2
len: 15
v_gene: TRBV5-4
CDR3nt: TGTGCCAGCAGCCTGATAGCGGGGCCCACCGGGGAGCTGTTTTTT
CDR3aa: CASSLIAGPTGELFF

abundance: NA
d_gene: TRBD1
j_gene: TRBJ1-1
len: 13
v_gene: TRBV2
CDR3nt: TGTGCCACCCCGACAGGGAGGGACACTGAAGCTTTCTTT
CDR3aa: CATPTGRDTEAFF

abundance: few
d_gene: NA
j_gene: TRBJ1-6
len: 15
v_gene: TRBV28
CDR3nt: TGTGCCAGCAGCCCACCGGGGGGGCTGAATTCACCCCTCCACTTT
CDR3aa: CASSPPGGLNSPLHF

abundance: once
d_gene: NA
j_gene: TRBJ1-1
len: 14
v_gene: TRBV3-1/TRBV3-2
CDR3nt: TGTGCCAGCGCTACCCCGGGGGCGGGCACTGAAGCTTTCTTT
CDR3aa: CASATPGAGTEAFF

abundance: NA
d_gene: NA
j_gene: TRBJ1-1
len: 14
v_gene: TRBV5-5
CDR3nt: TGTGCCAGCAGCTTAGGCGGGACGAACACTGAAGCTTTCTTT
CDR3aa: CASSLGGTNTEAFF

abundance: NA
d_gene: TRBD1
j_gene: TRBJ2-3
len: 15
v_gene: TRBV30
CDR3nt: TGTGCCGGGGAGCCGGGACAGGGGGCCGGAGATACGCAGTATTTT
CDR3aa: CAGEPGQGAGDTQYF

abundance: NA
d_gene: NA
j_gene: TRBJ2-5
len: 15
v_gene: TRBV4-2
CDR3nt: TGTGCCAGCAGCCAGGATAGAGACTACCAAGAGACCCAGTACTTC
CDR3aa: CASSQDRDYQETQYF